Following are 30 T cell receptor beta chains from one sample sequenced in a study of blood T cell repertoires in COVID-19. Some clones are missing from TCRdb's copy, which holds only in-frame ones; the method was immunoSEQ multiplex PCR. Among approximately 91,000 clones listed, 80% were seen once. Sequenced input: peripheral blood. The origin of the receptors is a human donor in a cohort sampled during active COVID-19.

The chain carries TRBV2 and TRBJ2-3; a possible D gene is TRBD2 (5 bases). CDR3 size: 12 residues. Deletions cut 11 bases from V and 5 bases from J, with 14 bases between. The germline CDR1 and CDR2 sequences are SNHLY and FYNNEI. The CDR3: CADGKEEDTQYF. In DNA form, the CDR3 reads TGTGCCGACGGTAAGGAGGAAGATACGCAGTATTTT.

V gene TRBV2 combines with J gene TRBJ2-7; 8 bases fit TRBD1. The CDR3 contains 14 residues. Trimming cost V 5 bases and J 6 bases; bases outside gene matches: 9. In germline, CDR1 is SNHLY, CDR2 FYNNEI. The CDR3 DNA follows: TGTGCCAGCAGTCCCTCGACAGGGGTTCTCGAGCAGTACTTC. It specifies CASSPSTGVLEQYF. Looking up the rest from reference TRBV2 and TRBJ2-7 gives the full variable domain: EPEVTQTPSHQVTQMGQEVILRCVPISNHLYFYWYRQILGQKVEFLVSFYNNEISEKSEIFDDQFSVERPDGSNFTLKIRSTKLEDSAMYFCASSPSTGVLEQYFGPGTRLTVT.

This clone was seen a handful of times. The rearrangement uses TRBV30 and TRBJ1-4; unclear D gene. Germline CDR1 is GTSNPN and CDR2 is SVGIG (reference sequence). V was shortened by 1 base and J by 7 bases, with 10 bases between the two germline ends. CDR3 size: 13 residues. CDR3 sequence reads: CAWSGGQTEKLFF. CDR3 nucleotide sequence: TGTGCCTGGAGTGGAGGGCAGACTGAAAAACTGTTTTTT.

The chain recombines TRBV28 with TRBJ2-3, with D tentatively TRBD2 (5 bases). The V gene lost 8 bases and the J gene lost 2 bases, with 26 bases spanning the gap. The germline V gene encodes CDR1 MDHEN and CDR2 SYDVKM. The CDR3 sequence is 18 residues long. CDR3 DNA sequence: TGTGCCAGCGGACTGGTTGTTTCTGCGGCAGCGGCCACAGATACGCAGTATTTT. The encoded protein is CASGLVVSAAAATDTQYF.

CDR3 protein: CASSITGLAGELFF. CDR3 nucleotides: TGTGCCAGTAGTATTACAGGGTTGGCCGGGGAGCTGTTTTTT. The V gene is TRBV19, the J gene TRBJ2-2, with a tentative D call TRBD1 (6 bases). This CDR3 is 14 amino acids long. V dropped 3 bases and J dropped 6 bases, with 11 bases sitting between them. Germline-derived CDR1 and CDR2 are LNHDA and SQIVND (reference sequence).

The rearrangement joins TRBV19 to TRBJ2-5; 8 bases align to TRBD2. Trimming cost V 3 bases and J 5 bases; bases outside gene matches: 8. Germline CDR1 and CDR2: LNHDA and SQIVND (reference sequence). There are 15 residues in the CDR3. The CDR3 region has the DNA TGTGCCAGTAGTATGGGTCCGGGACTAGGGGAGACCCAGTACTTC. Translation: CASSMGPGLGETQYF.

This chain joins TRBV5-4 and TRBJ2-6; 7 bases match TRBD2. This CDR3 spans 17 amino acids. Germline lookup yields CDR1 SGHNT and CDR2 YYREEE (reference sequence). With V trimmed by 10 bases and J by 0 bases, 13 bases remained unmatched. CDR3 in DNA: TGTGCCTGCGAGGGACGCGGGAGAGGCTCTGGGGCCAACGTCCTGACTTTC. Protein product: CACEGRGRGSGANVLTF.

V and J are TRBV12-3 or TRBV12-4 and TRBJ2-7; D may be TRBD1 (5 bases). This CDR3 is 13 amino acids long. Trimming took 6 bases from V and 1 from J, leaving 10 bases between them. CDR3 DNA sequence: TGTGCCAGCAGATCGGACAAGTCCTACGAGCAGTACTTC. Amino acid sequence: CASRSDKSYEQYF.

The chain uses TRBV2 and TRBJ1-1; TRBD1 might be the D (5 bases). This CDR3 region has 15 residues. Germline V lookup: CDR1 SNHLY, CDR2 FYNNEI. Trimming shortened V by 0 bases and J by 6 bases, and 14 bases separated the two germline ends. For the CDR3, the DNA is TGTGCCAGCAGTGAAGCGCTTGCAGGGCCGGCTGAAGCTTTCTTT. Its protein product is CASSEALAGPAEAFF.

The chain employs TRBV6-5 and TRBJ1-2; possibly TRBD1 for D (6 bases). The CDR3 is 13 amino acids. V lost 7 bases and J lost 8, with 17 bases in between. Germline V CDR1 and CDR2: MNHEY, SVGAGI. Here the CDR3 DNA reads TGTGCCAGCACCCCTGGGGGCGGGTGGGGCTACACCTTC. It translates to CASTPGGGWGYTF.

The rearrangement uses TRBV6-5 and TRBJ1-1; no clear D. The CDR3 is 13 residues long. Per germline, CDR1 MNHEY and CDR2 SVGAGI. The V end was cut by 4 bases, the J end by 4 bases, with 10 bases between. As DNA, the CDR3 is TGTGCCAGCAGTTTGCTAGGAATCACTGAAGCTTTCTTT. It encodes CASSLLGITEAFF.

V is TRBV7-2 and J is TRBJ2-3, with 10 bases aligning to TRBD2. The CDR3 length is 16 residues. Trimming at V came to 6 bases and at J to 2 bases, leaving 8 bases not matched to a gene. Germline V lookup: CDR1 SGHTA, CDR2 FQGNSA. Here the CDR3 DNA reads TGTGCCAGCAGAAAGAGACTAGCGGGCGTCACAGATACGCAGTATTTT. Its protein product is CASRKRLAGVTDTQYF.

This clone has a single count. This chain joins TRBV7-8 and TRBJ2-3, with 7 bases aligning to TRBD1. From germline, CDR1 is SGHVS and CDR2 FQNEAQ. Trimming removed 5 bases from V and 0 bases from J; junction bases left unmatched: 2. The CDR3 loop spans 14 amino acids. The CDR3 DNA is TGTGCCAGCAGCCTGACAGGGAGCACAGATACGCAGTATTTT. Its protein is CASSLTGSTDTQYF.

The V and J genes are TRBV7-2 and TRBJ1-5; D remains ambiguous. V shed 5 bases and J shed 5 bases, with 13 bases lying between them. The germline CDR1 and CDR2 sequences are SGHTA and FQGNSA. There are 14 residues in the CDR3. DNA of the CDR3: TGTGCCAGCAGCCGCTCGGGAGTTTATCAGCCCCAGCATTTT. The encoded protein is CASSRSGVYQPQHF.

The genes are TRBV5-1 and TRBJ2-7; D possibly corresponds to TRBD1 (5 bases). The CDR3 spans 16 residues. Germline-derived CDR1 and CDR2 are SGHRS and YFSETQ. V lost 4 bases and J lost 3, with 20 bases in between. The CDR3 coding sequence is TGCGCCAGCAGCCAGGGTTATGTCAGAAGTTACTACGAGCAGTACTTC. This translates into CASSQGYVRSYYEQYF.

The chain combines TRBV11-2 with TRBJ1-3; maybe TRBD1 (6 bases). The V and J ends lost 1 base and 3 bases respectively, with 13 bases between them. The length of the CDR3 is 16 residues. Germline lookup yields CDR1 SGHAT and CDR2 FQNNGV. CDR3 sequence reads: CASSLGGTPSGNTIYF. The DNA of the CDR3 is TGTGCCAGCAGCTTAGGGGGGACACCAAGTGGAAACACCATATATTTT.

This clone was counted a single time. V and J are TRBV7-8 and TRBJ1-2, with D possibly matching TRBD1 (5 bases). CDR3 length equals 14 residues. CDR1 SGHVS and CDR2 FQNEAQ come from the germline V gene. Trimming pared 4 bases from V and 8 bases from J, leaving 17 bases between. The CDR3 DNA sequence: TGTGCCAGCAGCTCGCAGGGCCCGTTCCTAGGCTACACCTTC. Amino acid sequence: CASSSQGPFLGYTF.

The gene calls are TRBV4-2 and TRBJ1-2; 8 nucleotides agree with TRBD1. This CDR3 comprises 15 residues. The V and J ends lost 0 bases and 8 bases, in that order; junction bases with no gene match: 8. Germline V gives CDR1 LGHNA, CDR2 YNFKEQ. The DNA for the CDR3 is TGTGCCAGCAGCCAAGATGGGCAGGGGGCTCGGGGCTACACCTTC. Translated, it gives CASSQDGQGARGYTF.

The V gene is TRBV27, the J gene TRBJ1-1; 7 bases align to TRBD1. V lost 7 bases and J lost 1; bases outside the gene matches: 12. CDR1 is MNHEY and CDR2 is SMNVEV in the germline V gene (reference sequence). The CDR3 is made up of 16 amino acids. This CDR3 reads CASKGQKLTENTEAFF. The CDR3 DNA reads TGTGCCAGCAAGGGACAGAAACTTACTGAGAACACTGAAGCTTTCTTT.

This clone was observed a single time. The chain couples TRBV2 to TRBJ2-1, with D perhaps TRBD2 (5 bases). The germline CDR1 and CDR2 sequences are SNHLY and FYNNEI. This CDR3 is built from 14 residues. V was shortened by 3 bases and J by 4 bases, with 10 bases between the two germline ends. CDR3 sequence (DNA): TGTGCCAGCAGTGACCGAACGGGGTACAATGAGCAGTTCTTC. Translation: CASSDRTGYNEQFF. Complete variable domain (other parts from reference TRBV2 and TRBJ2-1): EPEVTQTPSHQVTQMGQEVILRCVPISNHLYFYWYRQILGQKVEFLVSFYNNEISEKSEIFDDQFSVERPDGSNFTLKIRSTKLEDSAMYFCASSDRTGYNEQFFGPGTRLTVL.

The chain recombines TRBV6-5 with TRBJ1-5; 8 nucleotides align to TRBD1. The CDR3 consists of 15 residues. The junction had 4 bases not matched to a gene; V was cut back by 6 bases and J by 0 bases. The germline V gene has CDR1 MNHEY and CDR2 SVGAGI. CDR3 bases: TGTGCCAGCAGGTGGACAGGGAATAGCAATCAGCCCCAGCATTTT. It yields the protein CASRWTGNSNQPQHF.

The rearrangement joins TRBV7-9 to TRBJ1-1, with TRBD1 identical over 8 bases. Germline assignment: CDR1 SEHNR and CDR2 FQNEAQ (reference sequence). The CDR3 is made up of 13 amino acids. Germline trimming cut 3 bases from V and 4 bases from J; bases unmatched to any gene: 1. The CDR3 coding sequence is TGTGCCAGCAGCTTCCAGGGGGCCACTGAAGCTTTCTTT. Its protein is CASSFQGATEAFF.

The chain recombines TRBV4-1 with TRBJ2-3; TRBD1 agrees at 10 bases. The V and J ends lost 6 bases and 1 base, in that order; junction bases with no gene match: 10. The germline V gene encodes CDR1 MGHRA and CDR2 YSYEKL. The CDR3 has 17 residues. This CDR3 is CASSILTGGAGTDTQYF. The CDR3 DNA reads as TGCGCCAGCAGTATTTTGACAGGGGGCGCCGGCACAGATACGCAGTATTTT.

The CDR3 here is CASTMGGGVNQPQHF. The CDR3 DNA reads as TGTGCCAGCACCATGGGGGGGGGAGTCAATCAGCCCCAGCATTTT. The chain recombines TRBV5-5 with TRBJ1-5, with a weak D call TRBD1 (5 bases). Between the trimmed V and J ends, which lost 6 bases and 3 bases, there was a span of 16 bases. The CDR3 is 15 residues long. Germline V gives CDR1 SGHKS, CDR2 YYEKEE (reference sequence).

V gene TRBV30 combines with J gene TRBJ2-7; 10 bases line up with TRBD2. Trimming took 0 bases from V and 6 from J; bases not matched to a gene: 8. Germline assignment: CDR1 GTSNPN and CDR2 SVGIG (reference sequence). This CDR3 is built from 15 residues. The CDR3, as DNA: TGTGCCTGGAGTGTAAAGTCTAGCGGGAGTGTCGAGCAGTACTTC. As protein: CAWSVKSSGSVEQYF.

The chain combines TRBV6-5 with TRBJ2-7; no firm D call. Per germline, CDR1 MNHEY and CDR2 SVGAGI. This CDR3 is 15 amino acids long. Trimming took 0 bases from V and 0 from J, leaving 9 bases between them. Here the CDR3 reads CASSYSLRSSYEQYF. The DNA for the CDR3 is TGTGCCAGCAGTTACTCGTTACGTAGCTCCTACGAGCAGTACTTC.

The rearrangement joins TRBV7-2 to TRBJ2-7; 7 bases map to TRBD1. CDR3 length: 15 residues. Germline CDR1 is SGHTA and CDR2 is FQGNSA. The ends lost 5 bases at V and 2 bases at J; junction bases unmatched: 9. Here the CDR3 reads CASSRSGTATYEQYF. The CDR3 coding sequence is TGTGCCAGCAGCCGGTCCGGGACAGCTACCTACGAGCAGTACTTC.

On this clone itself: Other DNA sequences within the sample encode an identical CDR3. V usage is TRBV12-3 or TRBV12-4 and J usage is TRBJ2-7; D gene unclear. V was cut by 4 bases and J by 2 bases, with 3 bases left in between. This CDR3 has 11 residues. The CDR3 loop reads CASSSAYEQYF. CDR3 in DNA: TGTGCCAGCAGTTCAGCCTACGAGCAGTACTTC.

The chain couples TRBV15 to TRBJ1-2; D gene unclear. CDR1 and CDR2 from the germline V gene are LNHNV and YYDKDF (reference sequence). V shed 4 bases and J shed 7 bases, with 13 bases lying between them. This CDR3 contains 13 residues. CDR3 residues: CATSTGGGLGYTF. CDR3 sequence (DNA): TGTGCCACCAGCACAGGAGGAGGGCTTGGCTACACCTTC.

The V gene is TRBV27, the J gene TRBJ2-1, with 8 bases fitting TRBD2. The CDR3 covers 14 residues. J was trimmed by 0 bases and V by 6 bases; bases with no gene match: 1. Germline CDR1 MNHEY, CDR2 SMNVEV (reference sequence). The CDR3 DNA sequence: TGTGCCAGCAGGAGCGGGAGCTCCTACAATGAGCAGTTCTTC. Translated: CASRSGSSYNEQFF.